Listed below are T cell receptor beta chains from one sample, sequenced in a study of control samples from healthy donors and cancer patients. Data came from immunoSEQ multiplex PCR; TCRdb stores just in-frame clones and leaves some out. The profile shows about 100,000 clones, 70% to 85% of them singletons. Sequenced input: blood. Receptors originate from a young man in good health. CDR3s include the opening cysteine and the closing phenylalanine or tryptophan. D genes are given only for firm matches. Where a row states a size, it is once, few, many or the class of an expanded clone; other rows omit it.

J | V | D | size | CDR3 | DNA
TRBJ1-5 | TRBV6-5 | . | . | CASSPTGSLNQPQHF | TGTGCCAGCAGTCCAACAGGCTCCTTAAATCAGCCCCAGCATTTT
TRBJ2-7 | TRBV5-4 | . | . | CASSFDPRSSYEQYF | TGTGCCAGCAGCTTCGACCCCAGGAGCTCCTACGAGCAGTACTTC
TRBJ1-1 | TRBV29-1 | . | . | CSVPMGAEAFF | TGCAGCGTTCCGATGGGGGCTGAAGCTTTCTTT
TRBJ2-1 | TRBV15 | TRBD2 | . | CATSRAGGVKHNEQFF | TGTGCCACCAGCAGAGCTGGGGGGGTGAAACACAATGAGCAGTTCTTC
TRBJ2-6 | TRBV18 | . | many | CASSPMEAGANVLTF | TGTGCCAGCTCACCAATGGAGGCTGGGGCCAACGTCCTGACTTTC
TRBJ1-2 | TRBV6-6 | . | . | CASSYSTLSGYGYTF | TGTGCCAGCAGTTACTCGACTCTATCAGGATATGGCTACACCTTC
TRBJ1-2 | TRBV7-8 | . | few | CASSLDRIQKNYGYTF | TGTGCCAGCAGCCTCGACAGAATTCAAAAGAACTATGGCTACACCTTC
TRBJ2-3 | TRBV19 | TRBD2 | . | CASSLGLAGPRWDTQYF | TGTGCCAGTAGCCTAGGACTAGCGGGGCCCCGGTGGGATACGCAGTATTTT
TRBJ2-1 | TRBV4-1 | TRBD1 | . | CASSHRTGKNEQFF | TGCGCCAGCAGCCACAGGACAGGCAAAAATGAGCAGTTCTTC
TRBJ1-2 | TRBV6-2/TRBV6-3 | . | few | CASSYGQLTIYGYTF | TGTGCCAGCAGTTACGGACAGCTTACGATTTACGGCTACACCTTC
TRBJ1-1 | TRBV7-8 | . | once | CASSSPIDSMNTEAFF | TGTGCCAGCAGCTCACCCATCGACAGCATGAACACTGAAGCTTTCTTT
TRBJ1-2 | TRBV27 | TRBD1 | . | CATKAYRGMDGYTF | TGTGCCACCAAAGCCTACAGGGGGATGGATGGCTACACCTTC
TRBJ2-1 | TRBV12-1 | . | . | CASIHRVPGLPYNEQFF | TGTGCCAGCATCCACCGAGTACCGGGGCTACCCTACAATGAGCAGTTCTTC
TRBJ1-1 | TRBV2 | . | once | CASSPQANTEAFF | TGTGCCAGCAGCCCGCAAGCGAACACTGAAGCTTTCTTT
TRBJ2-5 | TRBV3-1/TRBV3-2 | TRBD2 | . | CASSQDASGGAQTQYF | TGTGCCAGCAGCCAAGACGCTAGCGGGGGGGCCCAGACCCAGTACTTC
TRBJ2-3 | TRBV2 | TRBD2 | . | CARHGLAGVSTDTQYF | TGTGCCAGGCACGGACTAGCGGGGGTTAGCACAGATACGCAGTATTTT
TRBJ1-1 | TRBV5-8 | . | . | CASSLSVAWTDSNTEAFF | TGTGCCAGCAGCTTATCAGTCGCCTGGACGGATTCGAACACTGAAGCTTTCTTT
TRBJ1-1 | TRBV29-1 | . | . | CSFGHGASTEAFF | TGCAGTTTTGGACATGGGGCGAGCACTGAAGCTTTCTTT
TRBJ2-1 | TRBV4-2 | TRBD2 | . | CASSQSPAVLAGGSNEQFF | TGTGCCAGCAGCCAAAGCCCCGCAGTACTAGCGGGGGGCTCCAATGAGCAGTTCTTC
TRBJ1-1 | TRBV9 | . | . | CASSPLNTEAFF | TGTGCCAGCAGCCCTCTGAACACTGAAGCTTTCTTT
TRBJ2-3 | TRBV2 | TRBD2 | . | CASSRGRIAGVLTDTQYF | TGTGCCAGCAGCCGAGGTAGAATAGCGGGCGTACTCACAGATACGCAGTATTTT
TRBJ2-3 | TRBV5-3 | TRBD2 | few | CARSFKTSEGADTQYF | TGTGCCAGAAGCTTCAAGACTAGCGAGGGGGCAGATACGCAGTATTTT
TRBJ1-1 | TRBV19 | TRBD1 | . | CASTHSTGGATEAFF | TGTGCCAGTACCCACTCGACAGGGGGGGCCACTGAAGCTTTCTTT
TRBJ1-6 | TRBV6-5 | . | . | CASSLYPGESPLHF | TGTGCCAGCAGTTTGTACCCCGGGGAGTCACCCCTCCACTTT
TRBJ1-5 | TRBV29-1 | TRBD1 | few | CSVSSGTGGNQPQHF | TGCAGCGTTTCTTCCGGGACAGGGGGCAATCAGCCCCAGCATTTT
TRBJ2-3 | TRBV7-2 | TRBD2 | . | CASSYGLARDTQYF | TGTGCCAGCAGCTACGGACTAGCGAGAGATACGCAGTATTTT
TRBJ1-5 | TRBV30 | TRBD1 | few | CAWDAGTGNQPQHF | TGTGCCTGGGACGCCGGGACAGGGAATCAGCCCCAGCATTTT
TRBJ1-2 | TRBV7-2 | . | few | CASSPSYSNYGYTF | TGTGCCAGCAGCCCCTCCTACTCCAACTATGGCTACACCTTC
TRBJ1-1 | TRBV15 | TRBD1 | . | CATSRVGTVEAFF | TGTGCCACCAGCAGAGTTGGGACAGTTGAAGCTTTCTTT
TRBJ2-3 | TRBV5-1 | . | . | CASSSTGTLAGTSTDTQYF | TGCGCCAGCAGCTCAACCGGGACCCTCGCCGGGACGAGCACAGATACGCAGTATTTT
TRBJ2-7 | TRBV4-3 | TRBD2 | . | CASSQRTGGPTYEQYF | TGCGCCAGCAGCCAAAGGACGGGGGGGCCCACCTACGAGCAGTACTTC
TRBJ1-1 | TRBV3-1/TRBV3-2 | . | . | CASSPDGAFEAFF | TGTGCCAGCAGCCCCGACGGGGCGTTTGAAGCTTTCTTT
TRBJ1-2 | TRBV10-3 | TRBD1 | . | CAISEPGTDLYGYTF | TGTGCCATCAGTGAACCGGGGACAGACCTCTATGGCTACACCTTC
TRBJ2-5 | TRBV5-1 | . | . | CASRLNKGETQYF | TGCGCCAGCAGGCTAAACAAGGGAGAGACCCAGTACTTC
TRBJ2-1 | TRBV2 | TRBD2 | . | CASSEWGGNEQFF | TGTGCCAGCAGTGAATGGGGGGGCAATGAGCAGTTCTTC
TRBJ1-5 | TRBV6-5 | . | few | CASISGGNQPQHF | TGTGCCAGCATCAGCGGAGGTAATCAGCCCCAGCATTTT
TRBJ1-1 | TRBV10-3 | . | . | CAISEYLDAFF | TGTGCCATCAGTGAGTACCTAGATGCTTTCTTT
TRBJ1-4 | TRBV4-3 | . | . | CASSQDHGGNEKLFF | TGCGCCAGCAGCCAAGATCATGGCGGTAATGAAAAACTGTTTTTT
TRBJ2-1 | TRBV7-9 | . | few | CASSLVRGGYTYNEQFF | TGTGCCAGCAGCTTGGTCCGTGGAGGGTATACCTACAATGAGCAGTTCTTC
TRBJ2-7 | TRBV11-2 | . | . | CASSRTAQGYEQYF | TGTGCCAGCAGCCGGACAGCTCAGGGATACGAGCAGTACTTC
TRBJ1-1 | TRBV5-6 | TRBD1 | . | CASSPRGRGDTEAFF | TGTGCCAGCAGCCCCAGGGGGAGGGGGGACACTGAAGCTTTCTTT
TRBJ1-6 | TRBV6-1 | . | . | CASSEWGVYDSPLHF | TGTGCCAGCAGTGAATGGGGGGTTTATGATTCACCCCTCCACTTT
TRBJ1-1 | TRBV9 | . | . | CASTRGGGLNTEAFF | TGTGCCAGCACCAGAGGGGGAGGGTTGAACACTGAAGCTTTCTTT
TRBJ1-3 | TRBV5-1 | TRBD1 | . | CASSLTQGGSVSGNTIYF | TGCGCCAGCAGCTTGACACAGGGGGGATCAGTTTCTGGAAACACCATATATTTT
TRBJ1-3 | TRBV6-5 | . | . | CASSYSRAGAGNTIYF | TGTGCCAGCAGTTACTCGAGGGCAGGGGCTGGAAACACCATATATTTT
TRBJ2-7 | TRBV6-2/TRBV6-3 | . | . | CASSPPDPSYEQYF | TGTGCCAGCAGTCCACCCGACCCGTCCTACGAGCAGTACTTC
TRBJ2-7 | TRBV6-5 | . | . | CASRLTTGLFNEQYF | TGTGCCAGCAGACTTACCACGGGACTCTTTAACGAGCAGTACTTC
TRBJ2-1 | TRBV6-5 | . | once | CASSYLARNEQFF | TGTGCCAGCAGTTACTTGGCCAGGAATGAGCAGTTCTTC
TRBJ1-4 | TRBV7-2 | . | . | CASSFAGASEKLFF | TGTGCCAGCAGCTTTGCGGGGGCCTCTGAAAAACTGTTTTTT
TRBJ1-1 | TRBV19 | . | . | CASSIFLGGADTEAFF | TGTGCCAGTAGTATATTCCTGGGGGGGGCGGACACTGAAGCTTTCTTT
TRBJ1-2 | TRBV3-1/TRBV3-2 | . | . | CASSQAAGNYGYTF | TGTGCCAGCAGCCAAGCTGCAGGAAACTATGGCTACACCTTC
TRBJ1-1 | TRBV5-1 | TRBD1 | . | CASSLEGQLNTEAFF | TGCGCCAGCAGCTTGGAGGGACAGTTGAACACTGAAGCTTTCTTT
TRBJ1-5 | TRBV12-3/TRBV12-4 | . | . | CASGPIHQPQHF | TGTGCCAGCGGTCCTATCCATCAGCCCCAGCATTTT
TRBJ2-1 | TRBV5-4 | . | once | CASSLGPGLDNNEQFF | TGTGCCAGCAGCTTGGGCCCGGGACTTGATAATAACGAGCAGTTCTTC
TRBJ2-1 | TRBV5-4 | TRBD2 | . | CASSPAGTSVFNEQFF | TGTGCCAGCAGCCCCGCCGGGACTAGCGTGTTCAATGAGCAGTTCTTC